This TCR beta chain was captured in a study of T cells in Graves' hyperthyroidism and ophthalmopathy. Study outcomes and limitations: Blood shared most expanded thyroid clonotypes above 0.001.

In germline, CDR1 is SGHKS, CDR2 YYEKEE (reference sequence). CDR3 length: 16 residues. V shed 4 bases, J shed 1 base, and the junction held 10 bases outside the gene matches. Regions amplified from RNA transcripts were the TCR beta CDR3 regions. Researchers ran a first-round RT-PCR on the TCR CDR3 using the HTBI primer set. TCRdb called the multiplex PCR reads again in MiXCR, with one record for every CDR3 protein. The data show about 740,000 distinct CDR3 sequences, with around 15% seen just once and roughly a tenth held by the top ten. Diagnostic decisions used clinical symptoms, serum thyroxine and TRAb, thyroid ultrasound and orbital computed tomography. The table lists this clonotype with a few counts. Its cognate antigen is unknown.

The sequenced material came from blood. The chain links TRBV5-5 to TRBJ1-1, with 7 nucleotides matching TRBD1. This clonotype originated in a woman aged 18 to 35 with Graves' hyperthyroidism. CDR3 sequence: CASSLLTGTANTEAFF. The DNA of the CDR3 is TGTGCCAGCAGCCTTCTTACCGGGACAGCGAACACTGAAGCTTTCTTT.